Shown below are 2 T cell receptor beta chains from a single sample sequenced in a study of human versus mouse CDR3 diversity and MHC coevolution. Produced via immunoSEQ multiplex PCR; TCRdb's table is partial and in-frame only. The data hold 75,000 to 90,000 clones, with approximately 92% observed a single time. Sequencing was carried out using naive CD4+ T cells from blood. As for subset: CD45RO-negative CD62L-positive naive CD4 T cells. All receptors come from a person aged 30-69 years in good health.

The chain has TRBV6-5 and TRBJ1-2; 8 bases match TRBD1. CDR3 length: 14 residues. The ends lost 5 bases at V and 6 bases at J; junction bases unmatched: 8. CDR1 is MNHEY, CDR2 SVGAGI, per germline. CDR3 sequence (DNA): TGTGCCAGCAGTCGTGACCCAGGGGGCGATGGCTACACCTTC. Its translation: CASSRDPGGDGYTF.

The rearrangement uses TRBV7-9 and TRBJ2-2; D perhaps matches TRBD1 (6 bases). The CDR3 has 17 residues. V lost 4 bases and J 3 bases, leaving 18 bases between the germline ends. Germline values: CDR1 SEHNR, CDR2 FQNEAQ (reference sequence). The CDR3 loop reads CASSSRGPITDTGELFF. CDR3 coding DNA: TGTGCCAGCAGCTCCAGGGGCCCGATCACGGACACCGGGGAGCTGTTTTTT.